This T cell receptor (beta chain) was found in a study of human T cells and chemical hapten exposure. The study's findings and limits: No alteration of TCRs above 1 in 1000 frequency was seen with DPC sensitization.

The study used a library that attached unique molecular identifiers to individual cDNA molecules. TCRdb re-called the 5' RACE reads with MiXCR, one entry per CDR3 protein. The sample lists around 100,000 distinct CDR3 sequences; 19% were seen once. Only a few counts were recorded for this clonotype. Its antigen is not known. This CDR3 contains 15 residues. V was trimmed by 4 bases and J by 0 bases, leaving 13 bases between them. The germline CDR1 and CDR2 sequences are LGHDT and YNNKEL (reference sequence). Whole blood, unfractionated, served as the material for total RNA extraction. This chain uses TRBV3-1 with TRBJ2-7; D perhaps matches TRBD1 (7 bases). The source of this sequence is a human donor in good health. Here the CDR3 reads CASSRGTVVSYEQYF. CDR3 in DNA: TGTGCCAGCAGCCGCGGGACAGTGGTCTCCTACGAGCAGTACTTC.